These 8 T cell receptor beta chains came from one sample sequenced in a study of CD8+CD57+ T cells in acquired aplastic anemia. Sequenced patients had shown CD8+CD57+ cell expansion by flow cytometry. Investigators profiled TCR beta VDJ and CDR3 from genomic DNA template. TCRdb analysed the reads with MiXCR anew, one entry per CDR3 protein. The table has around 430,000 distinct CDR3 sequences, over 25% seen once; the top ten hold about 0.8%. The source material was sorted CD4+, CD8+, or CD8+CD57+ T cells (not recorded which) from PBMCs. Receptors originate from a human donor with aplastic anemia.

Ten or more counts support this clonotype. J is TRBJ1-2 and V is TRBV2, with D maybe TRBD1 (5 bases). Between the trimmed V and J ends, which lost 7 bases and 7 bases, there was a span of 16 bases. The CDR3 is 13 amino acids. The germline gives CDR1 SNHLY, CDR2 FYNNEI. In DNA, the CDR3 is TGTGCCAGCATTTCATCAGGGTTAGGTGGCTACACCTTC. It encodes CASISSGLGGYTF.

J is TRBJ2-7 and V is TRBV7-9; 9 bases align to TRBD2. The CDR3 runs 15 residues. V shed 3 bases and J 2 bases; nucleotides not matched to a gene: 5. Germline values: CDR1 SEHNR, CDR2 FQNEAQ (reference sequence). DNA of the CDR3: TGTGCCAGCAGCTTTTCGCTAGCGGGAACCTACGAGCAGTACTTC. Protein sequence: CASSFSLAGTYEQYF.

The chain is built from TRBV7-2 and TRBJ1-2; tentative D call: TRBD1 (6 bases). Germline-derived CDR1 and CDR2 are SGHTA and FQGNSA. V dropped 6 bases and J dropped 8 bases, with 13 bases sitting between them. The CDR3 is 12 residues long. DNA for the CDR3: TGTGCCAGCAGTTTAAGGGGGGGCGGCTACACCTTC. It translates to CASSLRGGGYTF.

Ten or more counts support this clonotype. The chain is built from TRBV14 and TRBJ2-5, with D unresolved. Germline assignment: CDR1 SGHDN and CDR2 FVKESK. Trimming took 0 bases from V and 5 from J, leaving 7 bases between them. The CDR3 runs to 13 residues. The chain's CDR3 is CASSQDLGETQYF. The CDR3 DNA reads as TGTGCCAGCAGCCAAGATCTAGGGGAGACCCAGTACTTC.

This clonotype was counted many times. The rearrangement uses TRBV24-1 and TRBJ1-5, with D hard to call. The CDR3 length is 14 residues. Germline CDR1 and CDR2: KGHDR and SFDVKD. The V gene lost 6 bases and the J gene lost 0 bases, with 8 bases spanning the gap. For the CDR3, the DNA is TGTGCCACCAGTTTTCTGTATAGCAATCAGCCCCAGCATTTT. Its protein product is CATSFLYSNQPQHF.

This clonotype has just a few counts. The rearrangement links TRBV7-9 to TRBJ1-1, with a possible D match to TRBD1 (6 bases). Germline V CDR1 and CDR2: SEHNR, FQNEAQ (reference sequence). V dropped 4 bases and J dropped 11 bases, with 20 bases sitting between them. This CDR3 comprises 14 residues. The chain's CDR3 is CASSYSSGQSAAFF. In DNA form, the CDR3 reads TGTGCCAGCAGCTATTCTAGCGGACAGAGCGCGGCTTTCTTT.

The chain uses TRBV29-1 and TRBJ2-7; D not certain. The CDR3 length is 13 residues. Trimming pared 2 bases from V and 2 bases from J, leaving 10 bases between. Germline V gene data show CDR1 as SQVTM and CDR2 as ANQGSEA. As DNA, the CDR3 is TGCAGCGTTGAAACTGGTTCACCCTACGAGCAGTACTTC. Translated: CSVETGSPYEQYF.

This clonotype was counted many times. The CDR3 loop reads CASIVGTEYNEQFF. Written as DNA, the CDR3 is TGTGCCAGCATCGTTGGGACAGAATACAATGAGCAGTTCTTC. This rearrangement joins TRBV2 to TRBJ2-1; 7 nucleotides agree with TRBD1. The V segment lost 7 bases and the J segment 4 bases; nucleotides outside the gene matches: 7. Per the germline V gene, CDR1 is SNHLY and CDR2 is FYNNEI. The CDR3 has 14 amino acids.